This entry is about one TCR beta chain. The antigen is not known. Generation of TCR cDNA used 5'RACE template switching (which added a universal primer site and UMIs). MiXCR was run by TCRdb on the 5' RACE reads, yielding one entry per CDR3 protein. Of around 260,000 distinct CDR3 sequences in the sample, around 5.2% are singletons; the top ten hold roughly 3.3%. The sample comes from a study of T cells after yellow fever vaccination. The study, taken as a whole, reports: Only a minor proportion of clonotypes was detected across both CD4 and CD8 compartments. A weaker secondary response peaked on day 5, the primary on day 15. Any FACS-sorted repertoire could hold abundant clonotypes that contaminate it from the bulk population.

Sequencing was performed on CD4+ T cells sorted from PBMCs, taken on the day of the yellow fever booster vaccination. This receptor was taken from a young man who received the YFV17D yellow fever vaccine.

The CDR3 is CASSGATVGETQYF. CDR3 sequence (DNA): TGTGCCAGCAGCGGAGCTACGGTGGGGGAGACCCAGTACTTC. The chain joins TRBV11-2 to TRBJ2-5; D uncertain. V was cut by 5 bases and J by 5 bases, with 15 bases left in between. The CDR3 has 14 residues. From germline, CDR1 is SGHAT and CDR2 FQNNGV.